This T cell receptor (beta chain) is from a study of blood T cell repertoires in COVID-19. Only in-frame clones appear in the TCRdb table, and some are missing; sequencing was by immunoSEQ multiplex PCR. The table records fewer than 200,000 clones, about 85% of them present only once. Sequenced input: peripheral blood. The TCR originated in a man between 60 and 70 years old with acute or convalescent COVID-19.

The CDR3 coding sequence is TGCGCCAGCAGCGTGGGGGACATTGGAAACACTGAAGCTTTCTTT. This gives the protein CASSVGDIGNTEAFF. The chain has TRBV5-1 and TRBJ1-1; maybe TRBD1 (6 bases). The CDR3 extends over 15 amino acids. Germline CDR1 reads SGHRS; CDR2 reads YFSETQ. The ends were cut back, 4 bases at V and 2 bases at J, with 15 bases in the middle. The full variable domain, with the rest looked up from reference TRBV5-1 and TRBJ1-1, is KAGVTQTPRYLIKTRGQQVTLSCSPISGHRSVSWYQQTPGQGLQFLFEYFSETQRNKGNFPGRFSGRQFSNSRSEMNVSTLELGDSALYLCASSVGDIGNTEAFFGQGTRLTVV.